Following are 2 T cell receptor beta chains from one sample sequenced in a study of blood T cell repertoires in COVID-19. Clones were sequenced by immunoSEQ multiplex PCR, and TCRdb holds only the in-frame ones, with some missing. Among under 95,000 clones, over 80% were seen once, and the ten largest hold around 27%. Material: peripheral blood. These receptors came from a woman older than 75 with acute or convalescent COVID-19.

This sequence joins TRBV20-1 and TRBJ2-7; D not certain. From germline, CDR1 is DFQATT and CDR2 SNEGSKA (reference sequence). V dropped 5 bases and J dropped 3 bases, with 8 bases sitting between them. This CDR3 spans 11 amino acids. CDR3 region: CSARRDYEQYF. The CDR3 DNA is TGCAGTGCTCGGAGAGACTACGAGCAGTACTTC.

This sequence joins TRBV29-1 and TRBJ2-2; 9 bases map to TRBD1. The germline gives CDR1 SQVTM, CDR2 ANQGSEA. This CDR3 has 16 residues. The V and J ends lost 4 bases and 2 bases, in that order; junction bases with no gene match: 8. The CDR3: CSVVGQGGPNTGELFF. For the CDR3, the DNA is TGCAGCGTTGTGGGACAGGGAGGCCCTAACACCGGGGAGCTGTTTTTT.